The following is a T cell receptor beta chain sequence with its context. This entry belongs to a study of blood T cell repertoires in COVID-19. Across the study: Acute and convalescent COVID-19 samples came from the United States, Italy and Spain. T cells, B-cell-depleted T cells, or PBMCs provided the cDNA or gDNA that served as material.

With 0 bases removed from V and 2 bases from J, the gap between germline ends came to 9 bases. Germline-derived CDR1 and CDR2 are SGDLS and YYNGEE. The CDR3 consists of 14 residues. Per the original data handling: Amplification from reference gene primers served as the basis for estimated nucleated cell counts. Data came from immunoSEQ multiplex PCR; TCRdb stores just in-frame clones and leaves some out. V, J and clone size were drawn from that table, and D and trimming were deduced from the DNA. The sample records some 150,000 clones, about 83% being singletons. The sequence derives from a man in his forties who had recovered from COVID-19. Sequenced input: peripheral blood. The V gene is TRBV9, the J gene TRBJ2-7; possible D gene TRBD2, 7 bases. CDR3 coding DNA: TGTGCCAGCAGCGTAGGGGAGGGGGCCTACGAGCAGTACTTC. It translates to CASSVGEGAYEQYF.